A single sample is the source of the 9 T cell receptor beta chains below, sequenced in a study of glioma-infiltrating T cells after dendritic cell vaccination. Time point described: after dendritic cell vaccination, including at tumor progression/relapse. Profiled with immunoSEQ multiplex PCR; TCRdb holds only in-frame clones, not every one. The repertoire holds approximately 91,000 clones, 80% to 90% seen once, with over 2% in the top ten. The material sequenced was blood, taken after dendritic cell vaccination. Every receptor here comes from a human donor with glioblastoma.

The chain uses TRBV28 and TRBJ1-1, with D uncertain. Germline V gives CDR1 MDHEN, CDR2 SYDVKM. Trimming removed 6 bases at V and 7 bases at J, with 9 bases between. This CDR3 region has 11 residues. The CDR3 DNA reads TGTGCCAGCAGACGGGTCTATGAAGCTTTCTTT. This codes for CASRRVYEAFF.

The V call is TRBV18, the J call TRBJ2-7, with D tentatively TRBD2 (7 bases). The CDR3 runs 15 residues. The ends were cut back, 4 bases at V and 1 base at J, with 14 bases in the middle. Germline CDR1 KGHSH, CDR2 LQKENI. The CDR3 nucleotides are TGTGCCAGCTCACAAACAGGGAGGGGTTCCTACGAGCAGTACGTC. This codes for CASSQTGRGSYEQYV.

This clone was counted once. This sequence joins TRBV7-3 and TRBJ2-1; 8 bases fit TRBD1. The CDR3 has 16 amino acids. V shed 1 base, J shed 5 bases, and the junction held 7 bases outside the gene matches. The germline V gene has CDR1 SGHTA and CDR2 FQGTGA. This chain's CDR3 is CASSLIHGQGNNEQFF. CDR3 in DNA: TGTGCCAGCAGCTTAATTCATGGACAGGGTAACAATGAGCAGTTCTTC.

In this sample, this clone turned up a few times. The J gene is TRBJ2-1, the V gene TRBV7-8, with D perhaps TRBD1 (5 bases). Germline values: CDR1 SGHVS, CDR2 FQNEAQ. The CDR3 extends over 12 amino acids. Trimming pared 4 bases from V and 9 bases from J, leaving 10 bases between. CDR3 region: CASSSQGREQFF. The CDR3 bases are TGTGCCAGCAGCTCGCAGGGCCGTGAGCAGTTCTTC.

This clone showed up just a few times. The CDR3 here is CASSILLASNEKLFF. The CDR3 DNA sequence: TGTGCCAGTAGTATCCTCCTGGCATCTAATGAAAAACTGTTTTTT. The chain is built from TRBV19 and TRBJ1-4; the D is unclear. This CDR3 comprises 15 residues. Germline CDR1 reads LNHDA; CDR2 reads SQIVND (reference sequence). V shed 3 bases and J shed 3 bases, with 11 bases lying between them.

This chain joins TRBV4-2 and TRBJ2-2, with 9 bases identical to TRBD2. The germline V gene has CDR1 LGHNA and CDR2 YNFKEQ. V lost 4 bases and J lost 0; bases outside the gene matches: 9. The CDR3 totals 18 residues. CDR3 residues: CASSRKTSGPSNTGELFF. The CDR3 nucleotides read TGTGCCAGCAGCCGCAAGACTAGCGGCCCTTCGAACACCGGGGAGCTGTTTTTT.

This clone was counted a single time. This sequence joins TRBV5-1 and TRBJ1-2; 12 nucleotides align to TRBD1. This CDR3 has 16 amino acids. The V gene's germline CDR1 is SGHRS and CDR2 YFSETQ. The V and J ends lost 4 bases and 2 bases, in that order; junction bases with no gene match: 6. The CDR3 DNA sequence: TGCGCCAGCAGCAATACGGGACAGGGGGCCAACTATGGCTACACCTTC. This codes for CASSNTGQGANYGYTF.

CDR3 in amino acids: CASSLISGTVTYEQYF. CDR3 DNA: TGCGCCAGCAGCTTGATAAGTGGGACAGTGACCTACGAGCAGTACTTC. The J gene is TRBJ2-7, the V gene TRBV5-1; the match to TRBD1 covers 7 bases. Germline assignment: CDR1 SGHRS and CDR2 YFSETQ. The CDR3 spans 16 residues. With V trimmed by 1 base and J by 2 bases, 9 bases remained unmatched.

V is TRBV19 and J is TRBJ1-2, with a possible D match to TRBD1 (5 bases). V lost 3 bases and J 7 bases, leaving 27 bases between the germline ends. Germline CDR1 LNHDA, CDR2 SQIVND (reference sequence). This CDR3 is 18 amino acids long. This CDR3 reads CASSMSSLVYMGPGGYTF. DNA for the CDR3: TGTGCCAGTAGTATGTCCAGCCTAGTCTATATGGGGCCAGGTGGCTACACCTTC.